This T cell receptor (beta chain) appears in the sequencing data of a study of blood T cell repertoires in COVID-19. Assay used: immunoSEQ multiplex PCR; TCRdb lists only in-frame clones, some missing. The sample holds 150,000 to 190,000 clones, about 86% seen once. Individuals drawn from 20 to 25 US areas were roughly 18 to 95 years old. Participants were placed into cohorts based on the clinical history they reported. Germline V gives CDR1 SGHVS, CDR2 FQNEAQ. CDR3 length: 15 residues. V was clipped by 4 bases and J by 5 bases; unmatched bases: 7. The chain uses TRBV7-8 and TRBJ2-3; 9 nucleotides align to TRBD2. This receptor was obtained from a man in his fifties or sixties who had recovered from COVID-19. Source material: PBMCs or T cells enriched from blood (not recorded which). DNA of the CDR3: TGTGCCAGCAGCTCCCTAGCGGGGCAAGGAGATACGCAGTATTTT. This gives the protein CASSSLAGQGDTQYF. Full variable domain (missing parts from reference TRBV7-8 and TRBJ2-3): GAGVSQSPRYKVAKRGQDVALRCDPISGHVSLFWYQQALGQGPEFLTYFQNEAQLDKSGLPSDRFFAERPEGSVSTLKIQRTQQEDSAVYLCASSSLAGQGDTQYFGPGTRLTVL.